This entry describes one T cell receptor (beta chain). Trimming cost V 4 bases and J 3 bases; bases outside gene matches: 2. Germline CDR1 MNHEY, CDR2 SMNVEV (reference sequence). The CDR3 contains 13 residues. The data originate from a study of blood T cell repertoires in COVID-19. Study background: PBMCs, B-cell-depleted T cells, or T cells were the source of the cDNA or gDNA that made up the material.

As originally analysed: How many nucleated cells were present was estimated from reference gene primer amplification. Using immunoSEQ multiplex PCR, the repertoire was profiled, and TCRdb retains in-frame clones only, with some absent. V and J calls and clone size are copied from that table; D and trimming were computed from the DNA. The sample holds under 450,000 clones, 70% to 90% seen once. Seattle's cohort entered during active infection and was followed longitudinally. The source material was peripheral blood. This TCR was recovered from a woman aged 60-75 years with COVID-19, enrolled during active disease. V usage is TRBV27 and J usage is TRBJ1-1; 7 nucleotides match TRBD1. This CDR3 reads CASSSTGDTEAFF. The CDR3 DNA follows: TGTGCCAGCAGTTCTACAGGGGACACTGAAGCTTTCTTT.